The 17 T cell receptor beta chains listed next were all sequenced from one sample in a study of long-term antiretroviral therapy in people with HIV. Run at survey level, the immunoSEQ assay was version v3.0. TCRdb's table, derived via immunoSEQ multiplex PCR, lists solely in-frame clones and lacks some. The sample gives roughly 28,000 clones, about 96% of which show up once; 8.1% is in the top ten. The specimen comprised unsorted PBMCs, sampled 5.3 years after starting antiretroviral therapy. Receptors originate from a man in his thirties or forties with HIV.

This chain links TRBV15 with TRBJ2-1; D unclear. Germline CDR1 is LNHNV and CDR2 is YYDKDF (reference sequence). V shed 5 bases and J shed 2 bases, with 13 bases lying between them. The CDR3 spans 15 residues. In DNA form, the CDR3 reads TGTGCCACCAGCGGATCGACCGTTCCCTACAATGAGCAGTTCTTC. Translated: CATSGSTVPYNEQFF.

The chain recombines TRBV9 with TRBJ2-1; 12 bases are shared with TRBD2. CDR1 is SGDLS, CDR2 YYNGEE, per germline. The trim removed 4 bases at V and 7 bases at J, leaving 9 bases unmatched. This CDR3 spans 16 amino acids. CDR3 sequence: CASSTPLAGGPNEQFF. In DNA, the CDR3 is TGTGCCAGCAGCACGCCCCTAGCGGGAGGGCCAAATGAGCAGTTCTTC.

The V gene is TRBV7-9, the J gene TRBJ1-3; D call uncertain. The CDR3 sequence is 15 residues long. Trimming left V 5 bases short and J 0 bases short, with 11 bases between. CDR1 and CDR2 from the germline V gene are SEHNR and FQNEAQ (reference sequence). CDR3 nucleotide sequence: TGTGCCAGCAGCCCTCCCGGGCTCTCTGGAAACACCATATATTTT. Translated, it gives CASSPPGLSGNTIYF.

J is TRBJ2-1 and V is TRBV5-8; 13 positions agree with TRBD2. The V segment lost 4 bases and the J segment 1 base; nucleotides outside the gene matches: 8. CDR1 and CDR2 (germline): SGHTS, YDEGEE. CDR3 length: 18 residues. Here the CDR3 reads CASSPGLAGVASYNEQFF. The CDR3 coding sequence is TGTGCCAGCAGCCCCGGACTAGCGGGGGTAGCTTCCTACAATGAGCAGTTCTTC.

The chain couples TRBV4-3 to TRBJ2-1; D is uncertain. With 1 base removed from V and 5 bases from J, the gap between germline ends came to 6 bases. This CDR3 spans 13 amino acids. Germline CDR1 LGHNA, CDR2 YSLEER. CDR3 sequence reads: CASSQGTDNEQFF. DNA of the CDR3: TGCGCCAGCAGCCAAGGCACTGACAATGAGCAGTTCTTC.

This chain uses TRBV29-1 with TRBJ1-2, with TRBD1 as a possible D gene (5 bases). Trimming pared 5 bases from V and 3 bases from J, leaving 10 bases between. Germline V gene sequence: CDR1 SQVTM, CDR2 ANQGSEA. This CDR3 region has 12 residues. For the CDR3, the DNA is TGCAGCGTTAAGGACATTTACTATGGCTACACCTTC. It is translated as CSVKDIYYGYTF.

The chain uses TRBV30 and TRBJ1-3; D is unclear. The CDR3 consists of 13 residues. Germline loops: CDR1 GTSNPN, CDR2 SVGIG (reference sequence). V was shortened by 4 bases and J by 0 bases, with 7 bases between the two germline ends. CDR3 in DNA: TGTGCCTGGATTTTCGACTCTGGAAACACCATATATTTT. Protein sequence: CAWIFDSGNTIYF.

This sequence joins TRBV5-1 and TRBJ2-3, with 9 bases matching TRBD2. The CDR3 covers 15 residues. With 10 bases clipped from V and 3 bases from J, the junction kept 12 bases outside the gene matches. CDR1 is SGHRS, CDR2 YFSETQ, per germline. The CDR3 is CAGGLGGGATDTQYF. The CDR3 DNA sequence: TGCGCCGGAGGTCTAGGCGGGGGGGCGACAGATACGCAGTATTTT.

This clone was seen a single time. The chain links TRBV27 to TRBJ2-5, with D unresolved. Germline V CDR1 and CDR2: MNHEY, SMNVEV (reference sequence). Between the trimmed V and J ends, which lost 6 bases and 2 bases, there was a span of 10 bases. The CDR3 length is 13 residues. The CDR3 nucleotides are TGTGCCAGCAGCTTAGAAGGGCAAGAGACCCAGTACTTC. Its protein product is CASSLEGQETQYF.

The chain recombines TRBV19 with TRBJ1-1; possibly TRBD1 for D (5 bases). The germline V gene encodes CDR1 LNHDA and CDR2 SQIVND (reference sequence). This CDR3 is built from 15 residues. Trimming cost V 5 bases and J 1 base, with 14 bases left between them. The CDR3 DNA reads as TGTGCCAGTAGTCCCTGGGCAGGGAAGAACACTGAAGCTTTCTTT. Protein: CASSPWAGKNTEAFF.

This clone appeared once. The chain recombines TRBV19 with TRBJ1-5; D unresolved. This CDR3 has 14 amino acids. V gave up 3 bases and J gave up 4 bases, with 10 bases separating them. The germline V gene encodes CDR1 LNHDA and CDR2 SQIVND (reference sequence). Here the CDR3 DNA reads TGTGCCAGTAGTATGGGCCAGCTTAATCAGCCCCAGCATTTT. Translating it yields CASSMGQLNQPQHF.

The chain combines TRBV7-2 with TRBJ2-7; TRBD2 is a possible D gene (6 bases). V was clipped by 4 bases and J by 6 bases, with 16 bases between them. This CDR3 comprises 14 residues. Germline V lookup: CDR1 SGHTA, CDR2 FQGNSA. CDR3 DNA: TGTGCCAGCAGCTCCCGGGACTTCGCCTCCGAGCAGTACTTC. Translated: CASSSRDFASEQYF.

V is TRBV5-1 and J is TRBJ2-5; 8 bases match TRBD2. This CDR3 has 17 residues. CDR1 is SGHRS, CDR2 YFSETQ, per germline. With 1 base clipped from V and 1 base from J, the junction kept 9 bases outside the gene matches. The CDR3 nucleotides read TGCGCCAGCAGCTTGTATTCGGTAGCGGGAAGCCAAGAGACCCAGTACTTC. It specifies CASSLYSVAGSQETQYF. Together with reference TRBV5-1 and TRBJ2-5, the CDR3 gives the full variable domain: KAGVTQTPRYLIKTRGQQVTLSCSPISGHRSVSWYQQTPGQGLQFLFEYFSETQRNKGNFPGRFSGRQFSNSRSEMNVSTLELGDSALYLCASSLYSVAGSQETQYFGPGTRLLVL.

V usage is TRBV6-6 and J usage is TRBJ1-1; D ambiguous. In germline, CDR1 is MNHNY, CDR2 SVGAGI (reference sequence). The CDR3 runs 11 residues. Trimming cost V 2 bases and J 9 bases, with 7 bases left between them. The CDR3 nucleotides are TGTGCCAGCAGTTACCCACCAAAAGCTTTCTTT. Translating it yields CASSYPPKAFF.

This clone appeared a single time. CDR3 nucleotides: TGTGCCAGCAGTGAAAACAGGGTGGGGGACACTGAAGCTTTCTTT. This encodes CASSENRVGDTEAFF. The rearrangement links TRBV6-1 to TRBJ1-1, with a tentative D call TRBD1 (6 bases). Trimming shortened V by 2 bases and J by 3 bases, and 13 bases separated the two germline ends. CDR3 size: 15 residues. Germline lookup yields CDR1 MNHNS and CDR2 SASEGT.

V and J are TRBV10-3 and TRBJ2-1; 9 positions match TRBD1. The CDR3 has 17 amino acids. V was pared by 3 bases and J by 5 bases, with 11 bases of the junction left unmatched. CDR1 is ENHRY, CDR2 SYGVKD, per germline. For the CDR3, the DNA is TGTGCCATCAGTGATCCGCCGGGACAGGGCGGCAACAATGAGCAGTTCTTC. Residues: CAISDPPGQGGNNEQFF.

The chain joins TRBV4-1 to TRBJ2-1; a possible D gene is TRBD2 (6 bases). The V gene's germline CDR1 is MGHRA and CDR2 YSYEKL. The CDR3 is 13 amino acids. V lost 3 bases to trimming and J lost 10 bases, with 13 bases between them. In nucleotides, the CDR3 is TGCGCCAGCAGCCAGGAGGACGGAGGGGAGCAGTTCTTC. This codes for CASSQEDGGEQFF.